These T cell receptor beta chains were read from a single sample in a study of cytomegalovirus exposure and HLA in healthy donors. The data were produced by immunoSEQ multiplex PCR, yet TCRdb's version contains in-frame clones alone and is incomplete. The table records about 140,000 clones, 73% of them present only once. Sample: PBMCs. These receptors all stem from a human donor in good health. Each CDR3 is given with its conserved first and last residue. The D gene is left open where the match is weak. Clone size is given for some rows only: seen once, a few or many times, or a class if the clone is expanded.

clone size | J gene | D gene | V gene | CDR3 protein | CDR3 DNA
. | TRBJ2-2 | . | TRBV11-1 | CASSSTPTGELFF | TGTGCCAGCAGCTCGACACCGACCGGGGAGCTGTTTTTT
. | TRBJ2-7 | TRBD2 | TRBV10-1 | CANTRGERESSSYEQYF | TGCGCCAACACGAGGGGCGAGCGGGAATCGAGCTCCTACGAGCAGTACTTC
. | TRBJ1-1 | . | TRBV4-1 | CASSQEGGARTEAFF | TGCGCCAGCAGCCAAGAAGGAGGGGCGCGAACTGAAGCTTTCTTT
. | TRBJ2-1 | . | TRBV6-5 | CASSRVSRSADEQFF | TGTGCCAGCAGCCGCGTGTCACGGAGCGCCGATGAGCAGTTCTTC
once | TRBJ1-5 | TRBD1 | TRBV2 | CASKQGGNQPQHF | TGTGCCAGCAAACAGGGGGGGAATCAGCCCCAGCATTTT
. | TRBJ1-1 | . | TRBV11-2 | CASSSGTANTEAFF | TGTGCCAGCAGCTCAGGTACCGCGAACACTGAAGCTTTCTTT
. | TRBJ1-5 | . | TRBV4-1 | CASSQELNQPQHF | TGCGCCAGCAGCCAAGAGTTAAATCAGCCCCAGCATTTT
. | TRBJ1-4 | . | TRBV28 | CASSFLRKGANEKLFF | TGTGCCAGCAGTTTTTTGCGAAAGGGGGCTAATGAAAAACTGTTTTTT
. | TRBJ1-1 | . | TRBV9 | CASSDFRGEAFF | TGTGCCAGCAGCGATTTTAGGGGTGAAGCTTTCTTT
. | TRBJ1-1 | . | TRBV6-5 | CASSYSGGRVNTEAFF | TGTGCCAGCAGTTACTCAGGCGGCAGAGTAAACACTGAAGCTTTCTTT
. | TRBJ1-5 | . | TRBV28 | CASILTGAGQPQHF | TGTGCCAGCATCCTAACAGGTGCAGGGCAGCCCCAGCATTTT
. | TRBJ2-1 | TRBD2 | TRBV4-2 | CASSRDGTKFEQFF | TGTGCCAGCAGCCGGGACGGGACTAAATTTGAGCAGTTCTTC
. | TRBJ2-7 | . | TRBV19 | CASSAWAGGPYEQYF | TGTGCCAGTAGTGCATGGGCAGGGGGGCCCTACGAGCAGTACTTC
few | TRBJ1-1 | . | TRBV6-1 | CASSAVTIGFF | TGTGCCAGCAGTGCTGTAACTATTGGTTTCTTT
. | TRBJ2-7 | TRBD1 | TRBV19 | CASSPRGRNEQYF | TGTGCCAGTTCACCCAGGGGGCGCAACGAGCAGTACTTC
. | TRBJ2-5 | TRBD2 | TRBV5-4 | CASSRPGLAFQETQYF | TGTGCCAGCAGCCGGCCTGGACTAGCGTTCCAAGAGACCCAGTACTTC
. | TRBJ1-5 | TRBD1 | TRBV10-3 | CAISPDRGGQPQHF | TGTGCCATCAGCCCAGACAGGGGAGGCCAGCCCCAGCATTTT
. | TRBJ2-7 | . | TRBV6-6 | CASSYSSRYEQYF | TGTGCCAGCAGTTACTCGAGCCGGTACGAGCAGTACTTC
. | TRBJ2-3 | TRBD2 | TRBV4-1 | CASSPLANPGTSGRNINTQYF | TGCGCCAGCAGCCCTCTTGCGAATCCCGGGACTAGCGGGAGGAACATTAATACGCAGTATTTT
. | TRBJ2-7 | TRBD1 | TRBV5-1 | CASSLGDRTTYEQYF | TGCGCCAGCAGCTTGGGGGACAGGACAACTTACGAGCAGTACTTC
. | TRBJ2-3 | TRBD2 | TRBV29-1 | CSANTGTSGRGTDTQYF | TGCAGCGCCAACACCGGGACTAGCGGGAGAGGCACAGATACGCAGTATTTT
. | TRBJ2-1 | TRBD1 | TRBV14 | CASSKVGRGPYNEQFF | TGTGCCAGCAGCAAAGTGGGCAGGGGGCCCTACAATGAGCAGTTCTTC
once | TRBJ1-4 | TRBD1 | TRBV10-1 | CASKYRGFEKLFF | TGCGCCAGCAAGTACAGGGGGTTCGAAAAACTGTTTTTT
. | TRBJ1-4 | . | TRBV7-9 | CASSLVLKEEKLFF | TGTGCCAGCAGCTTAGTCCTTAAAGAGGAAAAACTGTTTTTT
. | TRBJ2-6 | . | TRBV28 | CASLPAGLGRSISGANVLTF | TGTGCCAGTCTACCAGCGGGTCTTGGGCGGAGTATCTCTGGGGCCAACGTCCTGACTTTC
. | TRBJ2-7 | . | TRBV25-1 | CASSPFGFGQGGEQYF | TGTGCCAGCAGTCCTTTTGGTTTCGGCCAGGGTGGGGAGCAGTACTTC
. | TRBJ2-5 | . | TRBV13 | CASSDSEETQYF | TGTGCCAGCAGCGATAGTGAGGAGACCCAGTACTTC